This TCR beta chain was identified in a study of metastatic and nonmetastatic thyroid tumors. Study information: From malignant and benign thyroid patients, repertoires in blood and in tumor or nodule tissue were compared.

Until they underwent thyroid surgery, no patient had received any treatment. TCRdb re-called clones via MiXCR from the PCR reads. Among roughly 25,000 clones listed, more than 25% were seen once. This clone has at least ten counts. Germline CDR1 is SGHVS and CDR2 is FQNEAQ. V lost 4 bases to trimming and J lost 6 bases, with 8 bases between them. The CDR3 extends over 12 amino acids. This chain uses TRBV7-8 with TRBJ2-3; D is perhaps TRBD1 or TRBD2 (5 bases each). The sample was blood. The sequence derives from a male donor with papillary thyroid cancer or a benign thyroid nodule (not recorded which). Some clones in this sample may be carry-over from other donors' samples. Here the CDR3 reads CASSYWGDTQYF. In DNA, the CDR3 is TGTGCCAGCAGCTACTGGGGGGATACGCAGTATTTT.